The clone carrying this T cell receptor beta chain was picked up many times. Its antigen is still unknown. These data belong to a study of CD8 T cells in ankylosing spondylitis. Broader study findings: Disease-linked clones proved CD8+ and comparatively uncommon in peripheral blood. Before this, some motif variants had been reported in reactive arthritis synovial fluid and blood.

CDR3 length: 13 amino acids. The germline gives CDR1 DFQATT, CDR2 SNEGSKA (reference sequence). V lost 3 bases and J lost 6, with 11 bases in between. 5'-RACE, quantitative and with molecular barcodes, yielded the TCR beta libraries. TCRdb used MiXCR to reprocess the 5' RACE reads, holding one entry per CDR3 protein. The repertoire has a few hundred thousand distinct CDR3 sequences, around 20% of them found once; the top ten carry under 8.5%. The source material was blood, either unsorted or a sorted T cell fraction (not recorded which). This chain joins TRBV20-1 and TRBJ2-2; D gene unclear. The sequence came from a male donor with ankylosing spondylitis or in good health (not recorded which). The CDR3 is CSARPRNPGELFF. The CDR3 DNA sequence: TGCAGTGCTAGGCCACGGAATCCCGGGGAGCTGTTTTTT.